Shown below are 31 T cell receptor beta chains from a single sample sequenced in a study of molecular identifiers for immune sequencing clone quantification. TCRdb reprocessed the PCR reads with MiXCR, giving one entry per CDR3 protein. The sample lists 600,000 to 650,000 distinct CDR3 sequences, just under 20% occurring once. Specimen: naive CD8+ T cells from blood, with Jurkat cell RNA spiked in. Regarding subset: FACS-sorted CD8+CD4-CCR7+CD45RA+ naive T cells. The receptor source for this set is a human donor in good health. Some libraries in this study had Jurkat cell RNA spiked in.

This clonotype was found a few times. This chain joins TRBV18 and TRBJ2-2; the match to TRBD1 covers 9 bases. This CDR3 contains 16 residues. Germline-derived CDR1 and CDR2 are KGHSH and LQKENI. V was pared by 3 bases and J by 5 bases, with 7 bases of the junction left unmatched. CDR3 sequence reads: CASSPPPGQGTGELFF. The DNA of the CDR3 is TGTGCCAGCTCACCGCCTCCGGGACAGGGAACCGGGGAGCTGTTTTTT.

This rearrangement joins TRBV6-5 to TRBJ2-2, with TRBD2 matching 7 bases. CDR1 and CDR2 (germline): MNHEY, SVGAGI. V shed 2 bases and J 4 bases; nucleotides not matched to a gene: 1. This CDR3 spans 14 amino acids. The DNA for the CDR3 is TGTGCCAGCAGTTACCTAGCGGCCACCGGGGAGCTGTTTTTT. As protein: CASSYLAATGELFF.

This clonotype was detected ten times or more. The genes are TRBV7-9 and TRBJ2-3; TRBD1 is a possible D gene (6 bases). This CDR3 region has 17 residues. CDR1 SEHNR and CDR2 FQNEAQ come from the germline V gene (reference sequence). Between the trimmed V and J ends, which lost 5 bases and 2 bases, there was a span of 20 bases. CDR3 sequence: CASSKPGTRTITDTQYF. CDR3 bases: TGTGCCAGCAGCAAACCCGGGACACGGACGATCACAGATACGCAGTATTTT.

This clonotype has a count of ten or more. V usage is TRBV27 and J usage is TRBJ2-7, with D hard to call. Trimming removed 6 bases at V and 6 bases at J, with 12 bases between. The CDR3 sequence is 12 residues long. Germline CDR1 reads MNHEY; CDR2 reads SMNVEV (reference sequence). The DNA for the CDR3 is TGTGCCAGCAGAACCTCCTGGGGCGAGCAGTACTTC. Protein: CASRTSWGEQYF.

In its sample, this clonotype was seen many times. The V gene is TRBV9, the J gene TRBJ2-2, with D possibly matching TRBD2 (6 bases). Per germline, CDR1 SGDLS and CDR2 YYNGEE. Trimming shortened V by 2 bases and J by 7 bases, and 9 bases separated the two germline ends. The CDR3 has 13 residues. CDR3 coding DNA: TGTGCCAGCAGCGTCGGGACTGGCGGGGAGCTGTTTTTT. As protein: CASSVGTGGELFF.

The V and J genes are TRBV27 and TRBJ2-1, with a possible D match to TRBD2 (5 bases). V was shortened by 4 bases and J by 5 bases, with 12 bases between the two germline ends. This CDR3 is 14 amino acids long. Germline values: CDR1 MNHEY, CDR2 SMNVEV (reference sequence). This CDR3 reads CASSWTVGDNEQFF. The CDR3 coding sequence is TGTGCCAGCAGTTGGACGGTCGGGGACAATGAGCAGTTCTTC.

Notes on this clonotype: A much larger clone differs by one base, so this may be a read error. The gene calls are TRBV27 and TRBJ2-3, with 8 bases aligning to TRBD2. The CDR3 sequence is 16 residues long. Germline V lookup: CDR1 MNHEY, CDR2 SMNVEV (reference sequence). Unmatched junction bases numbered 15, after V lost 4 bases and J lost 9 bases. The CDR3 nucleotides are TGTGCCAGCAGTTCCCCCGGGACTAGTTTTGGTATGACGCAGTATTTT. It translates to CASSSPGTSFGMTQYF.

This clonotype was recorded a few times. The chain recombines TRBV4-3 with TRBJ1-2; D might be TRBD1 (6 bases). The V end was cut by 1 base, the J end by 5 bases, with 20 bases between. Per germline, CDR1 LGHNA and CDR2 YSLEER. The CDR3 spans 17 residues. The CDR3 sequence is CASSQVLQGVSGYGYTF. CDR3 DNA: TGCGCCAGCAGCCAAGTACTACAGGGCGTGTCAGGTTATGGCTACACCTTC.

V is TRBV25-1 and J is TRBJ2-1; no firm D call. The CDR3 covers 12 residues. The V gene's germline CDR1 is MGHDK and CDR2 SYGVNS. V lost 2 bases, J lost 7 bases, and 6 bases lay in between. CDR3 in amino acids: CASSEHGNEQFF. The DNA of the CDR3 is TGTGCCAGCAGTGAACACGGGAATGAGCAGTTCTTC. Complete variable domain (other parts from reference TRBV25-1 and TRBJ2-1): EADIYQTPRYLVIGTGKKITLECSQTMGHDKMYWYQQDPGMELHLIHYSYGVNSTEKGDLSSESTVSRIRTEHFPLTLESARPSHTSQYLCASSEHGNEQFFGPGTRLTVL.

This clonotype was counted ten times or more. The gene calls are TRBV27 and TRBJ2-7; tentatively, D is TRBD1 or TRBD2 (5 bases each). Germline V gene data show CDR1 as MNHEY and CDR2 as SMNVEV (reference sequence). This CDR3 has 13 amino acids. The V end lost 2 bases, the J end lost 5 bases, and 10 bases lay between the germline ends. CDR3 DNA sequence: TGTGCCAGCAGTTTAACCAGGGAGCACGAGCAGTACTTC. This translates into CASSLTREHEQYF.

There are many counts of this clonotype. The V gene is TRBV19, the J gene TRBJ2-1; 7 bases agree with TRBD1. Germline V CDR1 and CDR2: LNHDA, SQIVND (reference sequence). J was trimmed by 0 bases and V by 5 bases; bases with no gene match: 4. This CDR3 is 15 amino acids long. The CDR3 loop reads CASSAWDSSYNEQFF. CDR3 nucleotides: TGTGCCAGTAGTGCTTGGGACAGCTCCTACAATGAGCAGTTCTTC.

As regards this clonotype: Being one base from a much bigger clone, this may be a read error. V gene TRBV11-2 combines with J gene TRBJ2-1; 13 bases line up with TRBD2. The CDR3 runs 17 residues. Germline values: CDR1 SGHAT, CDR2 FQNNGV. For the CDR3, the DNA is TGTGCCAGCAGCTTGGGACTAGCGGGGTGGTCCTACAATGGGCAGTTCTTC. This sequence encodes CASSLGLAGWSYNGQFF.

This clonotype was picked up many times. The chain uses TRBV30 and TRBJ1-3; D is perhaps TRBD1 (5 bases). From germline, CDR1 is GTSNPN and CDR2 SVGIG (reference sequence). The CDR3 loop spans 15 amino acids. V lost 5 bases, J lost 0 bases, and 14 bases lay in between. The CDR3 DNA follows: TGTGCCTGGCTTAGGGGCGTCAGCTCTGGAAACACCATATATTTT. Protein: CAWLRGVSSGNTIYF.

This clonotype occurred a few times. The chain joins TRBV9 to TRBJ2-1, with D maybe TRBD2 (6 bases). CDR1 SGDLS and CDR2 YYNGEE come from the germline V gene. The CDR3 is 16 amino acids. Trimming took off 0 bases at V and 8 bases at J, with 18 bases between the two ends. The CDR3 DNA reads TGTGCCAGCAGCGTAGCTGGGGGTGCGGGGCGAGATGAGCAGTTCTTC. Encoded protein: CASSVAGGAGRDEQFF.

This clonotype was found many times. This chain links TRBV20-1 with TRBJ2-7, with D perhaps matching TRBD2 (5 bases). CDR1 and CDR2 (germline): DFQATT, SNEGSKA (reference sequence). The CDR3 length is 13 residues. Trimming took 6 bases from V and 2 from J, leaving 14 bases between them. CDR3 DNA: TGCAGTGCGAAAGAAATTAGCGCCTACGAGCAGTACTTC. Translation: CSAKEISAYEQYF.

The chain recombines TRBV13 with TRBJ1-2, with D possibly being TRBD1 (5 bases). The CDR3 is 15 residues long. Germline V lookup: CDR1 PRHDT, CDR2 FYEKMQ (reference sequence). The germline V and J ends were trimmed by 4 bases and 2 bases, with 14 bases remaining between them. In DNA form, the CDR3 reads TGTGCCAGCAGCTCCGGCCGGGACCCCAACTATGGCTACACCTTC. Its protein is CASSSGRDPNYGYTF. The variable domain in full, with the rest retrieved from reference TRBV13 and TRBJ1-2, is AAGVIQSPRHLIKEKRETATLKCYPIPRHDTVYWYQQGPGQDPQFLISFYEKMQSDKGSIPDRFSAQQFSDYHSELNMSSLELGDSALYFCASSSGRDPNYGYTFGSGTRLTVV.

The gene calls are TRBV19 and TRBJ2-1; TRBD1 matches at 7 bases. Trimming cost V 9 bases and J 4 bases; bases outside gene matches: 9. Germline V gene data show CDR1 as LNHDA and CDR2 as SQIVND (reference sequence). The CDR3 loop spans 14 amino acids. DNA for the CDR3: TGTGCCAGCAACCGTCCAGGGGGTTACAATGAGCAGTTCTTC. Protein product: CASNRPGGYNEQFF.

Ten or more counts support this clonotype. The J gene is TRBJ1-2, the V gene TRBV4-3; TRBD1 aligns across 8 bases. The V and J ends lost 4 bases and 4 bases, in that order; junction bases with no gene match: 8. The CDR3 contains 15 residues. Germline assignment: CDR1 LGHNA and CDR2 YSLEER. The chain's CDR3 is CASSPNQGQAYGYTF. CDR3 bases: TGCGCCAGCAGCCCAAACCAGGGACAGGCCTATGGCTACACCTTC.

Concerning this clonotype itself: Likely a read error: the CDR3 ends without its conserved phenylalanine or tryptophan. The chain links TRBV7-9 to TRBJ2-5; TRBD2 matches at 8 bases. J lost 5 bases, V lost 4 bases, and 12 bases had no gene match. Germline lookup yields CDR1 SEHNR and CDR2 FQNEAQ (reference sequence). CDR3 size: 16 residues. CDR3 coding DNA: TGTGCCAGCAGCTCCCCGGGACTAGTGCGAGGCGAGACCCAGTACCTC. It codes for CASSSPGLVRGETQYL.

This clonotype was seen many times. This chain links TRBV4-3 with TRBJ2-5, with D uncertain. The CDR3 contains 13 residues. The V gene's germline CDR1 is LGHNA and CDR2 YSLEER. Trimming cost V 0 bases and J 4 bases, with 6 bases left between them. The CDR3 sequence is CASSQDLVETQYF. The CDR3, as DNA: TGCGCCAGCAGCCAAGATTTGGTAGAGACCCAGTACTTC.

The table lists this clonotype with a few counts. The rearrangement links TRBV4-1 to TRBJ2-7, with D maybe TRBD1 (5 bases). This CDR3 comprises 16 residues. Trimming removed 0 bases at V and 4 bases at J, with 16 bases between. Germline-derived CDR1 and CDR2 are MGHRA and YSYEKL. The CDR3: CASSQDLVGRSYEQYF. The CDR3 coding sequence is TGCGCCAGCAGCCAAGATTTGGTGGGGCGATCGTACGAGCAGTACTTC.

This clonotype was recorded at least ten times. The chain uses TRBV29-1 and TRBJ1-1, with 7 nucleotides matching TRBD1. Trimming at V came to 4 bases and at J to 2 bases, leaving 7 bases not matched to a gene. The CDR3 length is 14 residues. Germline V gene sequence: CDR1 SQVTM, CDR2 ANQGSEA. CDR3 amino acids: CSVAGRGINTEAFF. The CDR3 nucleotides are TGCAGCGTTGCCGGCAGGGGGATCAACACTGAAGCTTTCTTT. The complete variable domain, with remaining parts taken from reference TRBV29-1 and TRBJ1-1, reads SAVISQKPSRDICQRGTSLTIQCQVDSQVTMMFWYRQQPGQSLTLIATANQGSEATYESGFVIDKFPISRPNLTFSTLTVSNMSPEDSSIYLCSVAGRGINTEAFFGQGTRLTVV.

This clonotype was detected many times. This sequence joins TRBV3-1 and TRBJ1-5; 11 nucleotides align to TRBD1. This CDR3 is 19 amino acids long. Trimming cost V 4 bases and J 0 bases; bases outside gene matches: 11. CDR1 is LGHDT and CDR2 is YNNKEL in the germline V gene (reference sequence). DNA of the CDR3: TGTGCCAGCAGCCCCTCCCTGGGACAGGGGGGATATAGCAATCAGCCCCAGCATTTT. This sequence encodes CASSPSLGQGGYSNQPQHF.

This clonotype has a count of ten or more. V gene TRBV12-3 or TRBV12-4 combines with J gene TRBJ2-3, with 7 nucleotides matching TRBD2. The CDR3 is 14 amino acids. With 4 bases clipped from V and 4 bases from J, the junction kept 5 bases outside the gene matches. The CDR3 protein is CASSWSGEADTQYF. The CDR3 DNA reads TGTGCCAGCAGTTGGAGCGGGGAGGCAGATACGCAGTATTTT.

The gene calls are TRBV7-8 and TRBJ2-2; 9 bases are a match to TRBD1. Germline V gives CDR1 SGHVS, CDR2 FQNEAQ. The CDR3 has 19 amino acids. Germline trimming cut 4 bases from V and 4 bases from J; bases unmatched to any gene: 16. CDR3 residues: CASSSQYRGRFLSTGELFF. The CDR3 DNA reads as TGTGCCAGCAGCTCACAATACAGGGGGCGATTTCTGAGCACCGGGGAGCTGTTTTTT.

This clonotype showed up many times. The chain joins TRBV5-5 to TRBJ2-3; 9 bases match TRBD1. The CDR3 has 13 residues. Trimming at V came to 0 bases and at J to 14 bases, leaving 7 bases not matched to a gene. Germline loops: CDR1 SGHKS, CDR2 YYEKEE (reference sequence). CDR3 bases: TGTGCCAGCAGCTTGGATTTGGGACAGGGTGCGTATTTT. Translation gives CASSLDLGQGAYF.

With regard to this clonotype: A read error may explain this, as a much larger clone is one base away. The genes are TRBV9 and TRBJ2-2, with D perhaps TRBD1 or TRBD2 (5 bases each). Germline V lookup: CDR1 SGDLS, CDR2 YYNGEE. CDR3 length: 16 residues. CDR3 amino acids: CASSLPRDADTGELLF. CDR3 nucleotide sequence: TGTGCCAGCAGCCTTCCCAGGGATGCGGACACCGGGGAGCTGCTTTTT. The complete variable domain, with remaining parts taken from reference TRBV9 and TRBJ2-2, reads DSGVTQTPKHLITATGQRVTLRCSPRSGDLSVYWYQQSLDQGLQFLIQYYNGEERAKGNILERFSAQQFPDLHSELNLSSLELGDSALYFCASSLPRDADTGELLFGEGSRLTVL.

This clonotype has at least ten counts. The chain employs TRBV3-1 and TRBJ2-7; 9 bases map to TRBD2. The CDR3 sequence is 16 residues long. Germline CDR1 reads LGHDT; CDR2 reads YNNKEL (reference sequence). V lost 5 bases, J lost 2 bases, and 10 bases stayed unmatched. The CDR3 DNA follows: TGTGCCAGCAGCATCGTGACTAGCGGTTACACCTACGAGCAGTACTTC. It yields the protein CASSIVTSGYTYEQYF.

There are many counts of this clonotype. V usage is TRBV2 and J usage is TRBJ1-1; 7 bases are a match to TRBD1. V lost 4 bases to trimming and J lost 4 bases; unmatched junction nucleotides: 6. From germline, CDR1 is SNHLY and CDR2 FYNNEI. This CDR3 has 14 residues. The CDR3 reads CASSGWDRATEAFF. For the CDR3, the DNA is TGTGCCAGCAGTGGCTGGGACAGAGCCACTGAAGCTTTCTTT.

In regard to this clonotype: A much larger clone sits a single nucleotide away, making a read error possible. The chain couples TRBV25-1 to TRBJ2-7, with 8 bases that match TRBD1. CDR3 length: 11 residues. V gave up 8 bases and J gave up 9 bases; unmatched junction bases: 6. Germline V gene data show CDR1 as MGHDK and CDR2 as SYGVNS. CDR3 in DNA: TGTGCCAGCCGGACAGGGAAAGGGCAGTACTTC. Its translation: CASRTGKGQYF.

Ten or more counts support this clonotype. CDR3 coding DNA: TGTGCCAGCAGTTTGTGGCAGCCCCAAGAGACCCAGTACTTC. Translated, it gives CASSLWQPQETQYF. The chain has TRBV28 and TRBJ2-5, with D unclear. This CDR3 has 14 residues. CDR1 is MDHEN and CDR2 is SYDVKM in the germline V gene. Trimming removed 3 bases from V and 1 base from J, with 9 bases in between.